The sequence of this TCR beta chain was determined in a study of glioma-infiltrating T cells. About the study: Glioblastomas were WHO grade IV, sampled at first diagnosis; low-grade were grade II.

Study-wide results and caveats: Shared blood CDR3 signature motifs marked patients with low tissue-blood divergence.

A remark on this clonotype: Antigen unknown.

The iRepertoire nested amplicon-rescue multiplex PCR amplified TCR alpha and beta CDR3s from RNA. In TCRdb, the multiplex PCR reads were re-called with MiXCR into one record per CDR3 protein. The table lists about 380,000 distinct CDR3 sequences, 41% of them singletons, with around 12% in the top ten. The V and J ends lost 3 bases and 4 bases respectively, with 19 bases between them. This CDR3 is built from 16 residues. Germline-derived CDR1 and CDR2 are SGHNT and YYREEE (reference sequence). The chain couples TRBV5-4 to TRBJ1-1, with a tentative D call TRBD1 (5 bases). Sequences were obtained from glioma tissue, nonneoplastic brain tissue, or PBMCs (not recorded which). The origin of this receptor is a human donor with low-grade glioma or glioblastoma, undergoing nonglioma brain surgery, or in good health (not recorded which). The CDR3 loop is CASSSSLGRGSTEAFF. In DNA form, the CDR3 reads TGTGCCAGCAGCTCGAGCCTAGGGCGGGGGAGCACTGAAGCTTTCTTT.